The 17 T cell receptor beta chains presented below share a single source sample, sequenced in a study of T cells in localized non-small cell lung cancer. The table came from immunoSEQ multiplex PCR; TCRdb's copy has only in-frame clones and leaves some out. The table has 55,000 to 80,000 clones, 84% seen once. This material consisted of peripheral blood, taken before any cancer treatment. Source of these receptors: a female donor at least 60 years old with stage I lung adenocarcinoma.

This clone appeared a single time. In nucleotides, the CDR3 is TGTGCCAGCAGGTCCCTGGGGTACGGAAACAATGAGCAGTTCTTC. This encodes CASRSLGYGNNEQFF. The rearrangement uses TRBV7-9 and TRBJ2-1; D is unclear. Trimming shortened V by 6 bases and J by 5 bases, and 17 bases separated the two germline ends. Germline CDR1 reads SEHNR; CDR2 reads FQNEAQ (reference sequence). This CDR3 has 15 residues. Variable domain in full (rest from reference TRBV7-9 and TRBJ2-1): DTGVSQNPRHKITKRGQNVTFRCDPISEHNRLYWYRQTLGQGPEFLTYFQNEAQLEKSRLLSDRFSAERPKGSFSTLEIQRTEQGDSAMYLCASRSLGYGNNEQFFGPGTRLTVL.

The rearrangement uses TRBV5-8 and TRBJ1-1, with D tentatively TRBD1 (6 bases). There are 15 residues in the CDR3. The V end lost 5 bases, the J end lost 2 bases, and 16 bases lay between the germline ends. The germline V gene has CDR1 SGHTS and CDR2 YDEGEE. The CDR3 loop reads CASRRPVRGNTEAFF. Written as DNA, the CDR3 is TGTGCCAGCAGGAGGCCAGTCAGGGGTAACACTGAAGCTTTCTTT.

The chain uses TRBV28 and TRBJ1-5, with D uncertain. CDR1 and CDR2 (germline): MDHEN, SYDVKM. The CDR3 sequence is 13 residues long. Trimming left V 10 bases short and J 0 bases short, with 10 bases between. CDR3 amino acids: CATSRDSNQPQHF. In nucleotides, the CDR3 is TGTGCCACTTCTAGGGATAGCAATCAGCCCCAGCATTTT.

This sequence joins TRBV18 and TRBJ1-2; D is undetermined. Germline CDR1 is KGHSH and CDR2 is LQKENI. Trimming cost V 2 bases and J 7 bases, with 5 bases left between them. The CDR3 has 11 residues. CDR3 DNA: TGTGCCAGCTCACCAGGCGTTGGCTACACCTTC. As protein: CASSPGVGYTF.

The chain is built from TRBV19 and TRBJ1-1, with no clear D. In germline, CDR1 is LNHDA, CDR2 SQIVND (reference sequence). This CDR3 has 14 residues. The V and J ends lost 8 bases and 1 base respectively, with 14 bases between them. The CDR3 coding sequence is TGTGCCAGTTCTCCGCCTCAGCAGAACACTGAAGCTTTCTTT. This sequence encodes CASSPPQQNTEAFF.

The genes are TRBV29-1 and TRBJ1-1, with TRBD1 as a possible D gene (5 bases). Trimming pared 6 bases from V and 1 base from J, leaving 15 bases between. Looked up from germline, CDR1 is SQVTM and CDR2 is ANQGSEA. The CDR3 extends over 14 amino acids. CDR3 DNA sequence: TGCAGCGTAGCCCTCCGGGACCCGAACACTGAAGCTTTCTTT. It is translated as CSVALRDPNTEAFF.

The V gene is TRBV6-1, the J gene TRBJ2-2; the D gene is possibly TRBD2 (5 bases). This CDR3 region has 13 residues. Germline V gene sequence: CDR1 MNHNS, CDR2 SASEGT. The V and J ends lost 3 bases and 6 bases respectively, with 8 bases between them. The CDR3 DNA is TGTGCCAGCAGTGAGGAGGTCCCCGGGGAGCTGTTTTTT. Protein sequence: CASSEEVPGELFF.

V gene TRBV11-2 combines with J gene TRBJ2-1; D unclear. With 2 bases removed from V and 9 bases from J, the gap between germline ends came to 14 bases. The germline V gene has CDR1 SGHAT and CDR2 FQNNGV. This CDR3 has 14 residues. CDR3 nucleotides: TGTGCCAGCAGCTTATCCCATAAGTTGGGTGAGCAGTTCTTC. Protein sequence: CASSLSHKLGEQFF.

This chain links TRBV2 with TRBJ1-6; D might be TRBD1 (5 bases). Per germline, CDR1 SNHLY and CDR2 FYNNEI. The length of the CDR3 is 13 residues. The ends were cut back, 11 bases at V and 9 bases at J, with 17 bases in the middle. The CDR3 DNA sequence: TGTGCCGGGTCCAGGGCCCTGGGTTCACCCCTCCACTTT. As protein: CAGSRALGSPLHF. Based on the CDR3 plus reference TRBV2 and TRBJ1-6, the full variable domain is EPEVTQTPSHQVTQMGQEVILRCVPISNHLYFYWYRQILGQKVEFLVSFYNNEISEKSEIFDDQFSVERPDGSNFTLKIRSTKLEDSAMYFCAGSRALGSPLHFGNGTRLTVT.

This clone came up once. The V call is TRBV11-2, the J call TRBJ2-1; D is undetermined. This CDR3 region has 13 residues. CDR1 is SGHAT, CDR2 FQNNGV, per germline. V was shortened by 0 bases and J by 10 bases, with 10 bases between the two germline ends. CDR3 bases: TGTGCCAGCAGCTTAGAGTTCGGGCGGGAGCAGTTCTTC. This encodes CASSLEFGREQFF.

Points on this clone: The germline gene is not matched at one end of the junction; a read error may be the cause. The gene calls are TRBV7-7 and TRBJ2-1, with TRBD1 matching over 10 bases. This CDR3 has 15 amino acids. Germline-derived CDR1 and CDR2 are SSHAT and FNYEAQ (reference sequence). The CDR3 loop is CASSFRQGAGNEQFF. The CDR3 coding sequence is TGTGCTAGCAGCTTTAGACAGGGGGCAGGCAATGAGCAGTTCTTC.

This clone appeared a few times. This rearrangement joins TRBV5-1 to TRBJ2-1; 10 nucleotides match TRBD2. Germline CDR1 is SGHRS and CDR2 is YFSETQ. This CDR3 region has 18 residues. Unmatched junction bases numbered 10, after V lost 0 bases and J lost 4 bases. CDR3 bases: TGCGCCAGCAGCTTGGAGGGGACCCTAGCGGGGGTTTACAATGAGCAGTTCTTC. Amino acid sequence: CASSLEGTLAGVYNEQFF.

The J gene is TRBJ2-7, the V gene TRBV18; weak D call: TRBD2 (5 bases). The V end lost 6 bases, the J end lost 4 bases, and 16 bases lay between the germline ends. Germline lookup yields CDR1 KGHSH and CDR2 LQKENI. This CDR3 spans 14 amino acids. CDR3 nucleotides: TGTGCCAGCTCCCGAGAGGGTCGGGTATACGAGCAGTACTTC. It codes for CASSREGRVYEQYF.

There are a few counts of this clone. The rearrangement links TRBV10-2 to TRBJ2-2; D uncertain. Per the germline V gene, CDR1 is WSHSY and CDR2 is SAAADI. CDR3 length: 11 residues. V lost 8 bases and J lost 3, with 4 bases in between. The CDR3 sequence is CASQYTGELFF. As DNA, the CDR3 is TGCGCCAGCCAGTACACCGGGGAGCTGTTTTTT.

The V and J genes are TRBV11-2 and TRBJ2-2, with D possibly TRBD1 on 6 matching bases. Germline V CDR1 and CDR2: SGHAT, FQNNGV. CDR3 length: 15 residues. The V and J ends lost 5 bases and 1 base respectively, with 11 bases between them. The CDR3 here is CASSGGSRNTGELFF. The CDR3 bases are TGTGCCAGCAGCGGGGGCTCACGGAACACCGGGGAGCTGTTTTTT.

The chain combines TRBV9 with TRBJ1-1, with no clear D. CDR1 SGDLS and CDR2 YYNGEE come from the germline V gene. Trimming removed 4 bases at V and 4 bases at J, with 17 bases between. The CDR3 sequence is 15 residues long. The CDR3 DNA follows: TGTGCCAGCAGCCCCCGCGGATTCGGTGGCACTGAAGCTTTCTTT. Protein product: CASSPRGFGGTEAFF. Based on the CDR3 plus reference TRBV9 and TRBJ1-1, the full variable domain is DSGVTQTPKHLITATGQRVTLRCSPRSGDLSVYWYQQSLDQGLQFLIQYYNGEERAKGNILERFSAQQFPDLHSELNLSSLELGDSALYFCASSPRGFGGTEAFFGQGTRLTVV.

The V call is TRBV6-5, the J call TRBJ2-2; 13 bases match TRBD2. The CDR3 runs 15 residues. Germline V CDR1 and CDR2: MNHEY, SVGAGI. Trimming removed 6 bases from V and 4 bases from J; junction bases left unmatched: 2. The chain's CDR3 is CASSGLAGVTGELFF. The CDR3 DNA reads TGTGCCAGCAGCGGACTAGCGGGGGTCACCGGGGAGCTGTTTTTT.